This TCR beta chain was recorded in a study of OX40 agonist ivuxolimab in advanced cancers. Study information: Patients assigned to dose escalation were diagnosed with hepatocellular carcinoma, melanoma, renal cell or head and neck cancer. Participants could have had prior anti-PD-1, anti-PD-L1 or anti-CTLA-4 therapy, and less than 45% had some.

The study, taken as a whole, reports: Dose levels from 0.1 to 3.0 mg/kg saw CD4+ and CD8+ blood T cells expand clonally by week 6. It was also the case that some nonresponders had low normalized T-cell clonal expansion.

Germline V CDR1 and CDR2: KGHSH, LQKENI. The CDR3 loop spans 13 amino acids. V was trimmed by 3 bases and J by 8 bases, leaving 11 bases between them. As for this clone: No antigen is known for it.

This table comes from immunoSEQ multiplex PCR, and its TCRdb copy is limited to in-frame clones, with some not included. The sample lists about 80,000 clones, 90% to 95% occurring once. The V gene is TRBV18, the J gene TRBJ2-1, with D possibly TRBD2 on 6 matching bases. The sequence came from an adult with an advanced solid tumor such as melanoma, head and neck, liver or kidney cancer. Specimen: CD4+ or CD8+ T cells sorted from blood, collected in a trial of the OX40 agonist ivuxolimab. For the CDR3, the DNA is TGTGCCAGCTCACCGCGGGGATGGGATGAGCAGTTCTTC. This codes for CASSPRGWDEQFF.